These T cell receptor beta chains were read from a single sample in a study of blood T cell repertoires in COVID-19. Sequencing used immunoSEQ multiplex PCR; TCRdb keeps in-frame clones, though not all of them. The sample lists about 43,000 clones, around 87% seen once, with less than 5.5% in the top ten. Sequencing was performed on peripheral blood. The receptors stem from a human donor in a cohort sampled during active COVID-19. Each CDR3 is given with its conserved first and last residue. The D gene is left open where the match is weak. Clone sizes are given selectively: once, few, many, or a class where the clone is expanded.

V: TRBV5-1; D: TRBD2; size: .; J: TRBJ2-1; CDR3: CASSQAGGPRGNEQFF; DNA: TGCGCCAGCAGCCAAGCGGGAGGGCCTCGAGGAAATGAGCAGTTCTTC
V: TRBV27; D: TRBD1; size: once; J: TRBJ2-2; CDR3: CASSFLLRKSRDRENPLPTGELFF; DNA: TGTGCCAGCAGTTTTCTCCTGAGAAAGAGCCGGGACAGGGAGAACCCTCTCCCAACCGGGGAGCTGTTTTTT
V: TRBV12-3/TRBV12-4; D: .; size: .; J: TRBJ2-2; CDR3: CASSSRLTGELFF; DNA: TGTGCCAGCAGTTCTCGACTCACCGGGGAGCTGTTTTTT
V: TRBV7-2; D: TRBD1; size: .; J: TRBJ1-3; CDR3: CASSQTGAGNTIYF; DNA: TGTGCCAGCAGTCAGACAGGGGCTGGAAACACCATATATTTT
V: TRBV6-1; D: .; size: .; J: TRBJ1-1; CDR3: CASSEARAVNTEAFF; DNA: TGTGCCAGCAGTGAAGCGCGGGCAGTCAACACTGAAGCTTTCTTT
V: TRBV4-2; D: .; size: .; J: TRBJ1-1; CDR3: CASSQDSVTSYQAFF; DNA: TGTGCCAGCAGCCAAGATTCAGTAACAAGTTATCAAGCTTTCTTT
V: TRBV6-5; D: .; size: .; J: TRBJ2-3; CDR3: CASSYARDSGDTQYF; DNA: TGTGCCAGCAGTTACGCGCGAGACTCGGGGGATACGCAGTATTTT
V: TRBV7-2; D: TRBD2; size: .; J: TRBJ2-7; CDR3: CASSFSGRASYEQYF; DNA: TGTGCCAGCAGCTTCAGCGGGAGGGCTTCCTACGAGCAGTACTTC
V: TRBV24-1; D: .; size: .; J: TRBJ2-7; CDR3: CATSGGALSSYEQYF; DNA: TGTGCCACCAGTGGCGGGGCATTGAGCTCCTACGAGCAGTACTTC
V: TRBV6-1; D: TRBD1; size: .; J: TRBJ2-7; CDR3: CASSEVGGALEQYF; DNA: TGTGCCAGCAGTGAAGTAGGGGGCGCCTTGGAGCAGTACTTC
V: TRBV7-6; D: TRBD1; size: .; J: TRBJ2-3; CDR3: CASSLDGTGSGVTQYF; DNA: TGTGCCAGCAGCTTAGATGGGACAGGGTCCGGGGTAACGCAGTATTTT
V: TRBV2; D: .; size: few; J: TRBJ2-3; CDR3: CASTPRDRNTDTQYF; DNA: TGTGCCAGCACCCCCCGCGACAGGAACACAGATACGCAGTATTTT
V: TRBV11-2; D: TRBD1; size: once; J: TRBJ2-7; CDR3: CASTRQGLTYEQYF; DNA: TGTGCCAGCACCCGACAGGGGTTGACCTACGAGCAGTACTTC
V: TRBV5-1; D: TRBD1; size: .; J: TRBJ2-2; CDR3: CASSWGDRTNTGELFF; DNA: TGCGCCAGCAGCTGGGGGGACAGGACGAACACCGGGGAGCTGTTTTTT
V: TRBV24-1; D: TRBD1; size: .; J: TRBJ2-5; CDR3: CATSDHDRGGETQYF; DNA: TGTGCCACCAGTGACCATGACAGGGGGGGAGAGACCCAGTACTTC
V: TRBV6-5; D: .; size: few; J: TRBJ1-1; CDR3: CASSYLSDTEAFF; DNA: TGTGCCAGCAGTTACCTATCTGACACTGAAGCTTTCTTT
V: TRBV19; D: TRBD1; size: .; J: TRBJ1-1; CDR3: CASTPDRVNTEAFF; DNA: TGTGCCAGTACCCCGGACAGGGTAAACACTGAAGCTTTCTTT
V: TRBV4-1; D: TRBD1; size: .; J: TRBJ2-7; CDR3: CASSRGQGSYEQYF; DNA: TGCGCCAGCAGTCGTGGACAGGGATCATACGAGCAGTACTTC
V: TRBV28; D: .; size: .; J: TRBJ2-1; CDR3: CASSPPTGVFNEQFF; DNA: TGTGCCAGCAGTCCCCCGACGGGAGTCTTCAATGAGCAGTTCTTC
V: TRBV11-2; D: .; size: .; J: TRBJ2-5; CDR3: CASSLDGGLETQYF; DNA: TGTGCCAGCAGCTTAGATGGGGGACTGGAGACCCAGTACTTC
V: TRBV19; D: .; size: once; J: TRBJ2-1; CDR3: CASSISGPRRVTYNEQFF; DNA: TGTGCCAGTAGTATTAGCGGTCCTCGCCGAGTAACCTACAATGAGCAGTTCTTC
V: TRBV7-2; D: TRBD2; size: .; J: TRBJ2-2; CDR3: CASSLSGSGGELFF; DNA: TGTGCCAGCAGCCTGAGCGGGAGCGGCGGGGAGCTGTTTTTT
V: TRBV2; D: .; size: once; J: TRBJ1-2; CDR3: CASFPGSGVYGYTF; DNA: TGTGCCAGCTTTCCTGGGTCCGGGGTCTATGGCTACACCTTC
V: TRBV30; D: .; size: few; J: TRBJ2-7; CDR3: CAWTNDARGTYEQYF; DNA: TGTGCCTGGACTAACGACGCAAGGGGAACCTACGAGCAGTACTTC
V: TRBV29-1; D: TRBD1; size: .; J: TRBJ1-1; CDR3: CSATGGTEAFF; DNA: TGCAGCGCCACAGGGGGTACTGAAGCTTTCTTT
V: TRBV18; D: TRBD2; size: .; J: TRBJ2-1; CDR3: CASSPPSGSVSYNEQFF; DNA: TGTGCCAGCTCACCACCGAGCGGGAGTGTCTCCTACAATGAGCAGTTCTTC
V: TRBV9; D: TRBD1; size: .; J: TRBJ2-4; CDR3: CASSGADRGDIQYF; DNA: TGTGCCAGCAGCGGAGCAGACAGGGGAGACATTCAGTACTTC
V: TRBV20-1; D: .; size: .; J: TRBJ1-5; CDR3: CSASGGELQPQHF; DNA: TGCAGTGCTAGTGGTGGGGAGCTCCAGCCCCAGCATTTT
V: TRBV27; D: .; size: once; J: TRBJ2-7; CDR3: CASSDSGYEQYF; DNA: TGTGCCAGCAGTGATAGCGGATACGAGCAGTACTTC
V: TRBV13; D: .; size: .; J: TRBJ1-6; CDR3: CASSLPSYNSPLHF; DNA: TGTGCCAGCAGCCTCCCTTCCTATAATTCACCCCTCCACTTT
V: TRBV7-8; D: .; size: .; J: TRBJ1-1; CDR3: CASSPGGWNTEAFF; DNA: TGTGCCAGCAGCCCCGGGGGATGGAACACTGAAGCTTTCTTT
V: TRBV9; D: .; size: once; J: TRBJ2-5; CDR3: CASSGEGVLGTQYF; DNA: TGTGCCAGCAGCGGCGAGGGCGTCCTGGGGACCCAGTACTTC
V: TRBV9; D: .; size: .; J: TRBJ2-1; CDR3: CASSVDGRGINEQFF; DNA: TGTGCCAGCAGCGTAGATGGTCGGGGTATTAATGAGCAGTTCTTC
V: TRBV7-2; D: TRBD2; size: .; J: TRBJ2-7; CDR3: CASRWGLAGVYEQYF; DNA: TGTGCCAGCAGATGGGGGCTAGCGGGGGTTTACGAGCAGTACTTC
V: TRBV5-1; D: TRBD2; size: .; J: TRBJ2-1; CDR3: CASSTDPSGSYNEQFF; DNA: TGCGCCAGCAGCACGGACCCTAGCGGCTCCTACAATGAGCAGTTCTTC
V: TRBV6-2/TRBV6-3; D: .; size: .; J: TRBJ2-7; CDR3: CASSYTSGAYEQYF; DNA: TGTGCCAGCAGTTATACGTCGGGGGCCTACGAGCAGTACTTC
V: TRBV7-2; D: .; size: .; J: TRBJ1-1; CDR3: CASSFPGLTEAFF; DNA: TGTGCCAGCAGCTTTCCAGGGTTGACTGAAGCTTTCTTT
V: TRBV7-2; D: .; size: .; J: TRBJ2-4; CDR3: CASSLRGSHLSDAKNIQYF; DNA: TGTGCCAGCAGCTTAAGGGGGTCACACCTGTCGGACGCCAAAAACATTCAGTACTTC
V: TRBV6-6; D: .; size: .; J: TRBJ2-5; CDR3: CASSRIQETQYF; DNA: TGTGCCAGCAGCAGGATACAAGAGACCCAGTACTTC
V: TRBV7-9; D: TRBD2; size: .; J: TRBJ2-7; CDR3: CASSLAGVAGEHEQYF; DNA: TGTGCCAGCAGCTTAGCGGGGGTAGCGGGAGAGCACGAGCAGTACTTC
V: TRBV28; D: TRBD2; size: .; J: TRBJ2-5; CDR3: CASSHGLAMRGDRETQYF; DNA: TGTGCCAGCAGTCATGGACTAGCGATGCGGGGAGATCGAGAGACCCAGTACTTC
V: TRBV28; D: .; size: .; J: TRBJ2-1; CDR3: CASSLENNEQFF; DNA: TGTGCCAGCAGTTTGGAGAACAATGAGCAGTTCTTC
V: TRBV19; D: .; size: few; J: TRBJ2-3; CDR3: CASNGQEADTQYF; DNA: TGTGCCAGTAATGGGCAGGAGGCAGATACGCAGTATTTT
V: TRBV6-5; D: .; size: few; J: TRBJ1-5; CDR3: CATRQENNQPQHF; DNA: TGTGCCACCCGACAGGAGAACAATCAGCCCCAGCATTTT
V: TRBV3-1/TRBV3-2; D: TRBD2; size: .; J: TRBJ2-2; CDR3: CASSHTSGSNGELFF; DNA: TGTGCCAGCAGCCATACTAGCGGGAGTAACGGGGAGCTGTTTTTT
V: TRBV28; D: .; size: .; J: TRBJ2-4; CDR3: CASSWQADAKNIQYF; DNA: TGTGCCAGCAGTTGGCAGGCAGATGCCAAAAACATTCAGTACTTC
V: TRBV3-1/TRBV3-2; D: TRBD2; size: .; J: TRBJ2-1; CDR3: CASSPSGTSGRRQFF; DNA: TGTGCCAGCAGCCCCTCTGGGACTAGCGGGAGAAGGCAGTTCTTC
V: TRBV28; D: .; size: .; J: TRBJ2-7; CDR3: CASSHSYEQYF; DNA: TGTGCCAGCAGCCACTCCTACGAGCAGTACTTC
V: TRBV28; D: .; size: .; J: TRBJ2-1; CDR3: CAHRRAGSDEQFF; DNA: TGTGCTCACCGGAGGGCCGGGTCCGATGAGCAGTTCTTC